One sample yielded the 3 T cell receptor beta chains listed below, sequenced in a study of T cell responses to AZD1222 COVID-19 vaccine. Assay used: immunoSEQ multiplex PCR; TCRdb lists only in-frame clones, some missing. The sample has approximately 150,000 clones; approximately 87% are singletons. This sample comprised peripheral blood, obtained 28 days after the second AZD1222 dose. The receptors here all came from an adult who received the AZD1222 COVID-19 vaccine.

The chain combines TRBV6-5 with TRBJ2-7, with TRBD2 matching 10 bases. The CDR3 is made up of 15 amino acids. CDR1 and CDR2 (germline): MNHEY, SVGAGI. Germline trimming cut 6 bases from V and 2 bases from J; bases unmatched to any gene: 7. CDR3 nucleotides: TGTGCCAGCAGATCAGTTAGCGGGGGGCCCTACGAGCAGTACTTC. This gives the protein CASRSVSGGPYEQYF.

This chain connects TRBV27 to TRBJ1-2; D is undetermined. Per germline, CDR1 MNHEY and CDR2 SMNVEV (reference sequence). Between the trimmed V and J ends, which lost 2 bases and 7 bases, there was a span of 17 bases. The CDR3 covers 15 residues. CDR3 region: CASSLSRGPGGGYTF. The CDR3 DNA reads as TGTGCCAGCAGTTTAAGCCGAGGGCCAGGCGGTGGCTACACCTTC.

This chain links TRBV18 with TRBJ2-7; tentatively, D is TRBD2 (6 bases). Germline V CDR1 and CDR2: KGHSH, LQKENI. The CDR3 length is 12 residues. V shed 3 bases and J shed 7 bases, with 10 bases lying between them. CDR3 in amino acids: CASSPESGEQYF. CDR3 DNA sequence: TGTGCCAGCTCACCGGAGAGCGGGGAGCAGTACTTC.